A selection of T cell receptor beta chains follows, all from one sample in a study of shared clonotypes between healthy human individuals. The data were produced by immunoSEQ multiplex PCR, yet TCRdb's version contains in-frame clones alone and is incomplete. The sample records around 500,000 clones, approximately 80% being singletons. The sequencing sample was made of PBMCs. These TCRs come from a woman aged 40 to 50 in good health. Some clones in this sample may be carry-over from other donors' samples. Each CDR3 is given with its conserved first and last residue. A D gene is named only where the DNA matches it firmly. Not every row has a clone size; where given, it reads once, few, many or a size class.

few	TRBJ2-6	TRBV6-9	.	TGTGCCAGCAGCTGGGCCGACTCTGGGGCCAACGTCCTGACTTTC	CASSWADSGANVLTF
.	TRBJ2-7	TRBV16	TRBD1	TGTGCCAGCACCCGGGACAGGGGGACCTACGAGCAGTACTTC	CASTRDRGTYEQYF
few	TRBJ2-2	TRBV29-1	.	TGCAGCGTTGGGGGAAGTGGCGGGGAGCTGTTTTTT	CSVGGSGGELFF
.	TRBJ1-2	TRBV7-9	TRBD1	TGTGCCAGCAGCTTTAGAGACAGGGAGGCGAATGGCTACACCTTC	CASSFRDREANGYTF
.	TRBJ1-5	TRBV18	.	TGTGCCAGCTCACCATTAAAATCTGATCAGCCCCAGCATTTT	CASSPLKSDQPQHF
.	TRBJ2-5	TRBV5-4	TRBD2	TGTGCCAGCAGCTTGTTAGCGGGAGGTACTGCGGAGACCCAGTACTTC	CASSLLAGGTAETQYF
.	TRBJ2-7	TRBV2	.	TGTGCCAGCAGGGGTGACGGAGCCTCCTACGAGCAGTACTTC	CASRGDGASYEQYF
few	TRBJ1-1	TRBV6-6	.	TGTGCCAGCAGCGTTACAGGGCGAGACACTGAAGCTTTCTTT	CASSVTGRDTEAFF
.	TRBJ2-3	TRBV7-7	TRBD2	TGTGCTAGCAGCCCCGGACTAGCGGGAGTCGCAGATACGCAGTATTTT	CASSPGLAGVADTQYF
.	TRBJ2-1	TRBV6-5	.	TGTGCCAGCAGTTACTCTGCGCGGGACAATGAGCAGTTCTTC	CASSYSARDNEQFF
few	TRBJ2-1	TRBV2	TRBD2	TGTGCCAGCAGTGAATGTTTCACGGAGACTAGCGGATGCAATGAGCAGTTCTTC	CASSECFTETSGCNEQFF
.	TRBJ1-6	TRBV30	.	TGTGCCTGGAGAGGGGAATATAATTCACCCCTCCACTTT	CAWRGEYNSPLHF
.	TRBJ2-5	TRBV19	TRBD2	TGTGCCAGTAGTATTGGGACTAGCGGGAGAGGGGAGACCCAGTACTTC	CASSIGTSGRGETQYF
.	TRBJ1-2	TRBV2	.	TGTGCCAGCAGTACAATCCCGTCGCGTGGCTACACCTTC	CASSTIPSRGYTF
.	TRBJ2-7	TRBV5-4	TRBD2	TGTGCCAGCAGCTTCCAGCGGGAGGCCTCCTCCGAGCAGTACTTC	CASSFQREASSEQYF
.	TRBJ2-1	TRBV9	TRBD2	TGTGCCAGCAGCGTAAGCGGACTAGGTGCCAATGAGCAGTTCTTC	CASSVSGLGANEQFF
once	TRBJ2-7	TRBV4-2	TRBD2	TGTGCCAGCAGCCAAGGGGGACTAGCGGGAGCCCACGAGCAGTACTTC	CASSQGGLAGAHEQYF
.	TRBJ2-5	TRBV19	.	TGTGCCAGTTCTAGTCTAGGGCAAGAGACCCAGTACTTC	CASSSLGQETQYF
.	TRBJ2-1	TRBV10-1	TRBD1	TGCGCCAGCAGTGAGCTAACCACACTCCCGGGACAGGGGTTCAATGAGCAGTTCTTC	CASSELTTLPGQGFNEQFF
few	TRBJ2-1	TRBV7-2	TRBD2	TGTGCCAGCAGCCCCGGACTAGGCTACAATGAGCAGTTCTTC	CASSPGLGYNEQFF
.	TRBJ2-3	TRBV10-3	.	TGTGCCATCAGTGAGGGCGGCGGAAGCACAGATACGCAGTATTTT	CAISEGGGSTDTQYF
.	TRBJ2-5	TRBV14	.	TGTGCCAGCAGCCAAGGAGGGCCGCAAGAGACCCAGTACTTC	CASSQGGPQETQYF
few	TRBJ1-1	TRBV11-2	TRBD1	TGTGCCAGCAGCTTGGGGACAGGGGTTGAGGACACTGAAGCTTTCTTT	CASSLGTGVEDTEAFF
.	TRBJ2-7	TRBV18	.	TGTGCCAGCTCACCACCGTCAGCGAGGGAGCGCGAGCAGTACTTC	CASSPPSAREREQYF
once	TRBJ2-2	TRBV7-8	.	TGTGCCAGCAGCCCCTCCGGGCTGGCGACCGGGGAGCTGTTTTTT	CASSPSGLATGELFF
.	TRBJ2-3	TRBV7-9	.	TGTGCCAGCAGCCCAACCAGGGGGGGAGATACGCAGTATTTT	CASSPTRGGDTQYF
.	TRBJ2-7	TRBV5-8	.	TGTGCCAGCAGCAGGACCGCCGAGCAGTACTTC	CASSRTAEQYF